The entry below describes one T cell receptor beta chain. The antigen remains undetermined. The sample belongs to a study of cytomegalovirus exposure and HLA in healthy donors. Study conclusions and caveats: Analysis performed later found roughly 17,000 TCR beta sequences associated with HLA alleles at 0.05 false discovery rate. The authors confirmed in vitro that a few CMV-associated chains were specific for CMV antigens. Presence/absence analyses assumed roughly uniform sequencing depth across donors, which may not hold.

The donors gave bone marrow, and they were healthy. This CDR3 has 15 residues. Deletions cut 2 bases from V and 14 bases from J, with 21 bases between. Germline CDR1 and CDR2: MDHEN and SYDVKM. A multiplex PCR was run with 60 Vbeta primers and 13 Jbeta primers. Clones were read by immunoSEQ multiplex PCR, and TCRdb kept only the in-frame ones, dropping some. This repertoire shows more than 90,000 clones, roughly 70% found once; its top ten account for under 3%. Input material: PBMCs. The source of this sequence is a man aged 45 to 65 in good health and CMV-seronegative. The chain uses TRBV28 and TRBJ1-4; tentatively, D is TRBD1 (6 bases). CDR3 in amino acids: CASSLPPQQGGSLFF. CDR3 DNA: TGTGCCAGCAGTTTACCACCGCAACAGGGCGGAAGCCTGTTTTTT.